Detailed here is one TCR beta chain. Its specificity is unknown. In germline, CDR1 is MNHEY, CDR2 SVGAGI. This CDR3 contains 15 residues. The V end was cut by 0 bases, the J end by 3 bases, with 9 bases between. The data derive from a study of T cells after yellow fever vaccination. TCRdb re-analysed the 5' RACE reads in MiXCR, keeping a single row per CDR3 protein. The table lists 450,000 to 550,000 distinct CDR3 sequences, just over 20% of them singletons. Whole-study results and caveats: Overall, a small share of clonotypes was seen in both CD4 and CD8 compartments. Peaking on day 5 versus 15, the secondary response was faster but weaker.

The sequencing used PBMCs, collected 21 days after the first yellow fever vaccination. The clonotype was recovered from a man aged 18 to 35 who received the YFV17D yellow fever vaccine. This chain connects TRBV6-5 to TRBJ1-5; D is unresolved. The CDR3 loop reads CASSYSANNNQPQHF. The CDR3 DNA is TGTGCCAGCAGTTACTCGGCGAATAACAATCAGCCCCAGCATTTT.